The rows below give T cell receptor beta chains drawn from one sample of a study of blood T cell repertoires in COVID-19. Here immunoSEQ multiplex PCR was the method, and the copy in TCRdb shows in-frame clones only, minus some. The sample yields 250,000 to 300,000 clones, 80% to 90% seen once. The sequencing input was peripheral blood. Every receptor here comes from an older woman with acute or convalescent COVID-19. CDR3s include the opening cysteine and the closing phenylalanine or tryptophan. Each record gives: V gene, J gene, clone size, D gene, CDR3 protein, CDR3 DNA. D genes are given only for firm matches. Size tells how often a clone was seen (once, few, many) or the class of an expanded clone, and some rows leave it out.

v_call: TRBV21-1
j_call: TRBJ1-1
clone_size: many
d_call: -
cdr3_aa: CASSKFTGGARIAFF
cdr3_nt: TGTGCCAGCAGCAAATTCACAGGGGGCGCCCGGATAGCTTTCTTT

v_call: TRBV2
j_call: TRBJ2-1
clone_size: few
d_call: TRBD2
cdr3_aa: CASILRTSGGGEQFF
cdr3_nt: TGTGCCAGCATCCTGCGGACTAGCGGGGGTGGGGAGCAGTTCTTC

v_call: TRBV7-2
j_call: TRBJ2-1
clone_size: -
d_call: TRBD2
cdr3_aa: CASSSSGGGSYNEQFF
cdr3_nt: TGTGCCAGCAGTTCTAGCGGGGGAGGCTCCTACAATGAGCAGTTCTTC

v_call: TRBV6-1
j_call: TRBJ2-1
clone_size: -
d_call: TRBD2
cdr3_aa: CASSEGGGTSDSSYNEQFF
cdr3_nt: TGTGCCAGCAGTGAAGGGGGCGGGACTAGCGATAGCTCCTACAATGAGCAGTTCTTC

v_call: TRBV4-1
j_call: TRBJ2-7
clone_size: -
d_call: -
cdr3_aa: CASSHGGSSYEQYF
cdr3_nt: TGCGCCAGCAGCCACGGGGGTAGCTCCTACGAGCAGTACTTC

v_call: TRBV18
j_call: TRBJ2-2
clone_size: -
d_call: -
cdr3_aa: CASSPGSPTGELFF
cdr3_nt: TGTGCCAGCTCACCAGGCAGTCCCACCGGGGAGCTGTTTTTT

v_call: TRBV6-5
j_call: TRBJ2-7
clone_size: once
d_call: -
cdr3_aa: CASGKRDPPYEQYF
cdr3_nt: TGTGCCAGCGGTAAGCGAGATCCCCCCTACGAGCAGTACTTC

v_call: TRBV24-1
j_call: TRBJ1-2
clone_size: -
d_call: -
cdr3_aa: CATSDFPSYGYTF
cdr3_nt: TGTGCCACCAGTGATTTCCCGAGCTATGGCTACACCTTC

v_call: TRBV7-8
j_call: TRBJ1-2
clone_size: -
d_call: -
cdr3_aa: CASSLDSGGPAYGYTF
cdr3_nt: TGTGCCAGCAGCTTAGATTCTGGTGGGCCAGCCTATGGCTACACCTTC

v_call: TRBV18
j_call: TRBJ1-5
clone_size: few
d_call: TRBD1
cdr3_aa: CASSGQGRSNQPQHF
cdr3_nt: TGTGCCAGCTCGGGACAGGGAAGGAGCAATCAGCCCCAGCATTTT

v_call: TRBV13
j_call: TRBJ2-6
clone_size: -
d_call: -
cdr3_aa: CASSLGRNEGAAGANVLTF
cdr3_nt: TGTGCCAGCAGCTTAGGCCGTAATGAGGGCGCGGCTGGGGCCAACGTCCTGACTTTC

v_call: TRBV2
j_call: TRBJ1-2
clone_size: -
d_call: -
cdr3_aa: CASSPTGAVRGYTF
cdr3_nt: TGTGCCAGCAGCCCCACTGGGGCAGTAAGGGGCTACACCTTC

v_call: TRBV19
j_call: TRBJ2-1
clone_size: -
d_call: -
cdr3_aa: CASSPGLSYNEQFF
cdr3_nt: TGTGCCAGTAGTCCTGGACTGAGCTACAATGAGCAGTTCTTC

v_call: TRBV7-6
j_call: TRBJ2-3
clone_size: -
d_call: TRBD2
cdr3_aa: CATTRGGSTDTQYF
cdr3_nt: TGTGCCACTACGCGGGGGGGTAGCACAGATACGCAGTATTTT

v_call: TRBV18
j_call: TRBJ2-2
clone_size: -
d_call: TRBD1
cdr3_aa: CASSPGQGAIGELFF
cdr3_nt: TGTGCCAGCTCACCCGGACAGGGGGCCATCGGGGAGCTGTTTTTT

v_call: TRBV4-1
j_call: TRBJ2-3
clone_size: once
d_call: -
cdr3_aa: CASSRALSGTDTQYF
cdr3_nt: TGCGCCAGCAGCCGCGCCCTGAGCGGAACAGATACGCAGTATTTT

v_call: TRBV4-2
j_call: TRBJ1-2
clone_size: -
d_call: -
cdr3_aa: CASSQGYSGYTF
cdr3_nt: TGTGCCAGCAGCCAAGGGTACAGTGGCTACACCTTC

v_call: TRBV7-2
j_call: TRBJ1-3
clone_size: few
d_call: TRBD1
cdr3_aa: CASSPDRARLGNTIYF
cdr3_nt: TGTGCCAGCAGCCCGGACAGGGCTCGACTCGGAAACACCATATATTTT

v_call: TRBV2
j_call: TRBJ2-3
clone_size: -
d_call: -
cdr3_aa: CASSSQTISGAQYF
cdr3_nt: TGTGCCAGCAGTTCCCAGACTATCTCGGGGGCGCAGTATTTT

v_call: TRBV4-1
j_call: TRBJ1-5
clone_size: -
d_call: -
cdr3_aa: CASSQERRGDQPQHF
cdr3_nt: TGCGCCAGCAGCCAAGAACGTCGGGGAGACCAGCCCCAGCATTTT

v_call: TRBV24-1
j_call: TRBJ2-7
clone_size: -
d_call: TRBD1
cdr3_aa: CATSDLRQGTDEQYF
cdr3_nt: TGTGCCACCAGTGATTTGAGACAGGGGACGGACGAGCAGTACTTC

v_call: TRBV30
j_call: TRBJ1-5
clone_size: -
d_call: -
cdr3_aa: CAWSEAVGPQHF
cdr3_nt: TGTGCCTGGAGTGAGGCGGTGGGGCCCCAGCATTTT

v_call: TRBV10-1
j_call: TRBJ2-7
clone_size: -
d_call: TRBD2
cdr3_aa: CASRPGLAGSEQYF
cdr3_nt: TGCGCCAGCAGGCCGGGACTAGCGGGGAGCGAGCAGTACTTC

v_call: TRBV27
j_call: TRBJ1-1
clone_size: -
d_call: -
cdr3_aa: CASSLSRGNTEAFF
cdr3_nt: TGTGCCAGCAGTTTATCAAGGGGTAACACTGAAGCTTTCTTT

v_call: TRBV2
j_call: TRBJ2-1
clone_size: -
d_call: -
cdr3_aa: CASSGGRGNEQFF
cdr3_nt: TGTGCCAGCAGTGGAGGACGGGGAAATGAGCAGTTCTTC

v_call: TRBV11-2
j_call: TRBJ2-7
clone_size: -
d_call: -
cdr3_aa: CASSLDPGLYEQYF
cdr3_nt: TGTGCCAGCAGCTTAGATCCAGGGCTTTACGAGCAGTACTTC

v_call: TRBV5-1
j_call: TRBJ2-2
clone_size: -
d_call: -
cdr3_aa: CASSFPSTNTGELFF
cdr3_nt: TGCGCCAGCAGCTTCCCCAGTACGAACACCGGGGAGCTGTTTTTT

v_call: TRBV5-6
j_call: TRBJ2-5
clone_size: few
d_call: -
cdr3_aa: CASSAQETQYF
cdr3_nt: TGTGCCAGCAGCGCGCAAGAGACCCAGTACTTC

v_call: TRBV6-5
j_call: TRBJ1-5
clone_size: -
d_call: -
cdr3_aa: CASRGGGGGNQPQHF
cdr3_nt: TGTGCCAGCAGGGGGGGTGGCGGGGGCAATCAGCCCCAGCATTTT

v_call: TRBV6-5
j_call: TRBJ1-1
clone_size: -
d_call: -
cdr3_aa: CASSPLLGATEAFF
cdr3_nt: TGTGCCAGCAGCCCCCTATTGGGGGCCACTGAAGCTTTCTTT

v_call: TRBV28
j_call: TRBJ2-1
clone_size: few
d_call: -
cdr3_aa: CASSSPLPGAYNEQFF
cdr3_nt: TGTGCCAGCAGTTCCCCCCTGCCGGGGGCCTACAATGAGCAGTTCTTC

v_call: TRBV9
j_call: TRBJ2-2
clone_size: -
d_call: TRBD2
cdr3_aa: CASSVGRLAGGTGELFF
cdr3_nt: TGTGCCAGCAGCGTTGGGAGACTAGCGGGGGGAACCGGGGAGCTGTTTTTT